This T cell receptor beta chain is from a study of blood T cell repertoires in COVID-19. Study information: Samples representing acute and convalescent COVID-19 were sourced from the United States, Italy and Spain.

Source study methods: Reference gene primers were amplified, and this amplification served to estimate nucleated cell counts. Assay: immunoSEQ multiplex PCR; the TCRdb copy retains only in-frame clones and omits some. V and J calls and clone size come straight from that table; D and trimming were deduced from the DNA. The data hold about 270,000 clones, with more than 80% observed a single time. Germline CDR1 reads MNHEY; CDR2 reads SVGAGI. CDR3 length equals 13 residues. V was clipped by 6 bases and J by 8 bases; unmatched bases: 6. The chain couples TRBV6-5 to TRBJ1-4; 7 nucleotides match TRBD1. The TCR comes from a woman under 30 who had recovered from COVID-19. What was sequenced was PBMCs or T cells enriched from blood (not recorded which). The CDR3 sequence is CASRPQGREKLFF. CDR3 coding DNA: TGTGCCAGCAGACCACAGGGGCGGGAAAAACTGTTTTTT.